The T cell receptor (beta chain) described here comes from a study of siplizumab effects on memory and regulatory T cells. Study-level findings and limits: About 75-97% of proliferating CD4+ or CD8+ clones had no assignable naive or memory phenotype.

The V gene's germline CDR1 is LNHDA and CDR2 SQIVND (reference sequence). The CDR3 spans 14 residues. The V end lost 5 bases, the J end lost 4 bases, and 12 bases lay between the germline ends. It was about 10^5 TCR templates that were assayed per sample. Method: immunoSEQ multiplex PCR; TCRdb's copy keeps in-frame clones and lacks some. This table has approximately 100,000 clones, 85% to 95% appearing once. Worth noting for this clone: Its antigen remains unknown.

Sequencing input: Tregs sorted from blood. The chain carries TRBV19 and TRBJ1-5, with D unresolved. The receptor was derived from a human donor in good health. The CDR3 protein is CASSPRHSNQPQHF. The CDR3, as DNA: TGTGCCAGTAGTCCACGACATTCTAATCAGCCCCAGCATTTT.